This is a list of T cell receptor beta chains from one sample in a study of beta chain features in type 1 diabetes. Here immunoSEQ multiplex PCR was the method, and the copy in TCRdb shows in-frame clones only, minus some. The table has about 350,000 clones, around a fifth seen once. The sample taken for sequencing was naive CD4+ T cells from blood. These TCRs come from a woman younger than 30 in good health. CDR3s include the opening cysteine and the closing phenylalanine or tryptophan. A D gene is named only where the DNA matches it firmly. The size entry is marked missing in some rows and otherwise reads once, few, many or a size class.

j_call clone_size v_call d_call cdr3_aa cdr3_nt
TRBJ2-5 NA TRBV4-2 NA CASSRDFQETQYF TGTGCCAGCAGCCGGGACTTCCAAGAGACCCAGTACTTC
TRBJ1-1 few TRBV2 TRBD1 CASSEEGARTEAFF TGTGCCAGCAGTGAGGAGGGGGCTAGGACTGAAGCTTTCTTT
TRBJ2-1 NA TRBV7-3 NA CASSLREASAQFF TGTGCCAGCAGCTTAAGGGAAGCTAGCGCCCAGTTCTTC
TRBJ2-5 few TRBV18 TRBD2 CASSPPGRGGETQYF TGTGCCAGCTCACCACCGGGGAGGGGAGGAGAGACCCAGTACTTC
TRBJ1-6 NA TRBV27 NA CASSLSSLNSDSPLHF TGTGCCAGCAGTTTATCCTCACTGAATTCGGATTCACCCCTCCACTTT
TRBJ1-5 NA TRBV10-3 TRBD1 CAAAGQGDNQPQHF TGTGCCGCTGCGGGACAGGGGGACAATCAGCCCCAGCATTTT
TRBJ2-7 NA TRBV29-1 TRBD2 CSAESGGAPYEQYF TGCAGCGCCGAAAGCGGGGGGGCCCCCTACGAGCAGTACTTC
TRBJ2-3 few TRBV7-2 TRBD1 CASSVRGSTDTQYF TGTGCCAGCAGCGTCAGGGGGAGCACAGATACGCAGTATTTT
TRBJ2-3 NA TRBV7-3 NA CASSLGGFGADTQYF TGTGCCAGCAGCCTGGGTGGCTTCGGGGCAGATACGCAGTATTTT
TRBJ2-7 NA TRBV5-1 NA CASSPTGAEQYF TGCGCCAGCAGCCCAACGGGAGCCGAGCAGTACTTC
TRBJ1-3 NA TRBV7-9 TRBD1 CASSLDRAGNTIYF TGTGCCAGCAGCTTGGACAGGGCTGGAAACACCATATATTTT
TRBJ2-7 few TRBV5-1 NA CASSLAGLGEQYF TGCGCCAGCAGCTTGGCCGGGTTGGGCGAGCAGTACTTC
TRBJ1-5 few TRBV30 NA CAWSVGGGNQPQHF TGTGCCTGGAGTGTAGGCGGGGGTAACCAGCCCCAGCATTTT